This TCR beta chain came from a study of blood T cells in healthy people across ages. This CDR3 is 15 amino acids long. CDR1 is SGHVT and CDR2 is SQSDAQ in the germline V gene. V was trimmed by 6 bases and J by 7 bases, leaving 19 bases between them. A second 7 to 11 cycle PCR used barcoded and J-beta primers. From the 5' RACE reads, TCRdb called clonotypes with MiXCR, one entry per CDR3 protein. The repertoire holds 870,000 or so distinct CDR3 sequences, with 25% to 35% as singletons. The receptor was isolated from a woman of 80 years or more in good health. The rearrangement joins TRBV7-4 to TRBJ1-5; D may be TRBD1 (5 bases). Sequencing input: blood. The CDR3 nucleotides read TGTGCCAGCAGAAAACCTCGTGGGGGAAACCAGCCCCAGCATTTT. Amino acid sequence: CASRKPRGGNQPQHF.